This entry concerns a single TCR beta chain. Its antigen is still unknown. Trimming stripped 4 bases from V and 6 bases from J, with 12 bases between. The CDR3 loop spans 13 amino acids. Germline V gene data show CDR1 as ENHRY and CDR2 as SYGVKD. This record comes from a study of shared clonotypes between healthy human individuals. Study-level points and caveats: When compared with the clonotypes that were shared by all four sorted-subset donors, the non-shared clonotypes turned out to have lower generation probabilities.

TCRdb's copy holds only in-frame clones and misses some; the assay was immunoSEQ multiplex PCR. Altogether more than 1,200,000 clones are present, approximately 98.5% being singletons, with the ten largest covering approximately 0.38%. This sequence joins TRBV10-3 and TRBJ1-2; D not resolved. Sequenced input: naive CD4+ T cells sorted from blood. Sample subset: CD45RA+ positively selected. The receptor was derived from a young man in good health. The CDR3 DNA reads TGTGCCATCAGTGGTCGGGCCGACGATGGCTACACCTTC. Its protein is CAISGRADDGYTF.